Each of the 12 T cell receptor beta chains below was sequenced from the same sample in a study of a mutant IDH1 vaccine in newly diagnosed glioma. Time point reported: week 47, end of study. Each dose of the vaccine consisted of 300 ug of mutant IDH1 20-mer peptide, with topical imiquimod. Their recognized antigens are unknown. The protocol was immunoSEQ multiplex PCR, while the TCRdb copy is restricted to in-frame clones and leaves out a portion. The table has around 50,000 clones, 84% seen once. The source material was PBMCs, sampled from a glioma patient whose treatment included an IDH1 peptide vaccine. The receptors derive from a woman in her twenties or thirties with glioma. Some clones in this sample may be carry-over from other donors' samples.

The rearrangement uses TRBV27 and TRBJ1-2, with 8 bases aligning to TRBD1. The V gene end was trimmed by 6 bases and the J gene end by 4 bases; junction bases not matched to a gene: 16. The CDR3 contains 17 residues. The germline V gene encodes CDR1 MNHEY and CDR2 SMNVEV (reference sequence). CDR3 coding DNA: TGTGCCAGCAGCCGACTGCCGGCGACAGGGGCCCTCTATGGCTACACCTTC. Amino acid sequence: CASSRLPATGALYGYTF.

This clone was counted only a few times. The chain employs TRBV7-2 and TRBJ1-4; D gene ambiguous. The CDR3 runs 15 residues. Between the trimmed V and J ends, which lost 4 bases and 0 bases, there was a span of 9 bases. The germline gives CDR1 SGHTA, CDR2 FQGNSA. CDR3 bases: TGTGCCAGCAGCTGGACCCTTGCAACTAATGAAAAACTGTTTTTT. The encoded protein is CASSWTLATNEKLFF.

The chain combines TRBV5-8 with TRBJ1-4; D unclear. Germline-derived CDR1 and CDR2 are SGHTS and YDEGEE. V was clipped by 3 bases and J by 5 bases, with 11 bases between them. CDR3 length: 14 amino acids. The CDR3 DNA follows: TGTGCCAGCAGCTCGAGGACCCAGAATGAAAAACTGTTTTTT. As protein: CASSSRTQNEKLFF.

The sample holds one count of this clone. This chain joins TRBV29-1 and TRBJ2-1, with TRBD1 matching over 8 bases. V lost 3 bases, J lost 7 bases, and 8 bases stayed unmatched. The CDR3 has 14 residues. The germline V gene encodes CDR1 SQVTM and CDR2 ANQGSEA. CDR3 residues: CSVDPGGYRNEQFF. CDR3 DNA sequence: TGCAGCGTTGACCCAGGGGGCTACAGGAATGAGCAGTTCTTC.

This chain joins TRBV5-1 and TRBJ1-2; D unresolved. This CDR3 has 13 residues. Germline V gene sequence: CDR1 SGHRS, CDR2 YFSETQ. Trimming removed 0 bases at V and 7 bases at J, with 10 bases between. The CDR3 nucleotides read TGCGCCAGCAGCTTGGAAGTTTCATTTGGCTACACCTTC. This sequence encodes CASSLEVSFGYTF.

V gene TRBV30 combines with J gene TRBJ2-7; TRBD2 matches 7 bases. The CDR3 length is 14 residues. Germline V gives CDR1 GTSNPN, CDR2 SVGIG (reference sequence). V trimming: 4 bases; J trimming: 4 bases; junction bases outside the gene matches: 10. Here the CDR3 reads CAWTQASGVYEQYF. CDR3 nucleotide sequence: TGTGCCTGGACCCAGGCTAGCGGAGTGTACGAGCAGTACTTC.

This clone appeared once. The chain is built from TRBV6-5 and TRBJ2-2, with no clear D. Germline CDR1 MNHEY, CDR2 SVGAGI. V was cut by 0 bases and J by 2 bases, with 4 bases left in between. This CDR3 spans 14 amino acids. The CDR3 loop reads CASSYSSNTGELFF. The CDR3 region has the DNA TGTGCCAGCAGTTACTCAAGCAACACCGGGGAGCTGTTTTTT.

The chain is built from TRBV6-1 and TRBJ2-5; TRBD2 aligns across 14 bases. The V gene's germline CDR1 is MNHNS and CDR2 SASEGT. This CDR3 has 18 residues. V lost 1 base, J lost 5 bases, and 9 bases stayed unmatched. CDR3: CASSEGKGLAGVGETQYF. The CDR3 region has the DNA TGTGCCAGCAGTGAAGGAAAGGGACTAGCGGGAGTGGGGGAGACCCAGTACTTC.

The V call is TRBV30, the J call TRBJ2-2; D may be TRBD1 (6 bases). The CDR3 contains 15 residues. V gave up 2 bases and J gave up 4 bases, with 14 bases separating them. In germline, CDR1 is GTSNPN, CDR2 SVGIG (reference sequence). The CDR3 protein is CAWSHGTSGTGELFF. CDR3 coding DNA: TGTGCCTGGAGTCACGGGACATCGGGCACCGGGGAGCTGTTTTTT.

The rearrangement links TRBV19 to TRBJ2-4; D not resolved. Germline V CDR1 and CDR2: LNHDA, SQIVND (reference sequence). Trimming stripped 3 bases from V and 8 bases from J, with 14 bases between. CDR3 length: 14 residues. CDR3 amino acids: CASSIGPPGDIQYF. Written as DNA, the CDR3 is TGTGCCAGTAGTATCGGACCCCCCGGAGACATTCAGTACTTC.

The V call is TRBV7-9, the J call TRBJ2-2; D call uncertain. This CDR3 is built from 14 residues. The germline CDR1 and CDR2 sequences are SEHNR and FQNEAQ (reference sequence). The V end lost 2 bases, the J end lost 4 bases, and 8 bases lay between the germline ends. CDR3 DNA sequence: TGTGCCAGCAGCTTAAAGTGGGGCACCGGGGAGCTGTTTTTT. Translation gives CASSLKWGTGELFF.

This rearrangement joins TRBV4-2 to TRBJ2-1; D is perhaps TRBD2 (5 bases). CDR3 size: 15 residues. CDR1 is LGHNA, CDR2 YNFKEQ, per germline. The V end lost 1 base, the J end lost 5 bases, and 12 bases lay between the germline ends. The CDR3 here is CASSQGTGSNNEQFF. The CDR3 DNA reads as TGTGCCAGCAGCCAAGGGACGGGATCGAACAATGAGCAGTTCTTC.